What follows is one T cell receptor (beta chain) and its context. CDR3 length equals 13 residues. The V end lost 4 bases, the J end lost 0 bases, and 7 bases lay between the germline ends. Germline loops: CDR1 LGHDT, CDR2 YNNKEL (reference sequence). These data are taken from a study of blood T cell repertoires in COVID-19. Some clones are missing from TCRdb's copy, which holds only in-frame ones; the method was immunoSEQ multiplex PCR. This sample carries over 130,000 clones, 84% of them seen once, and the ten largest clones take 3.4%. V and J are TRBV3-1 (or the pseudogene TRBV3-2) and TRBJ2-7; maybe TRBD1 (5 bases). The receptor's source is a woman aged 45-60 years with acute COVID-19. Sequencing input: PBMCs or T cells enriched from blood (not recorded which). The CDR3 protein is CASSPDTSYEQYF. DNA of the CDR3: TGTGCCAGCAGCCCGGACACCTCCTACGAGCAGTACTTC.